The rows below give T cell receptor beta chains drawn from one sample of a study of shared clonotypes between healthy human individuals. The repertoire was sequenced with immunoSEQ multiplex PCR; TCRdb's copy has only in-frame clones and lacks some. The sample holds 650,000 to 800,000 clones, just under 75% seen once. Sequenced: memory CD4+ T cells sorted from blood. The source of these receptors is a woman in her twenties or thirties in good health. Each CDR3 is given with its conserved first and last residue. A D gene is named only where the DNA matches it firmly. Expanded clones get a size class; other rows say once, few or many, or leave the size out.

TRBJ2-5	-	TRBV11-2	-	CASSLNRQKTQYF	TGTGCCAGCAGCTTAAATCGGCAGAAGACCCAGTACTTC
TRBJ2-6	-	TRBV5-1	-	CASSLNWGPGANVLTF	TGCGCCAGCAGCTTGAATTGGGGACCCGGGGCCAACGTCCTGACTTTC
TRBJ2-1	-	TRBV4-1	-	CASSQDLDGNEQFF	TGCGCCAGCAGCCAAGATCTTGACGGCAATGAGCAGTTCTTC
TRBJ1-2	-	TRBV11-2	-	CASSLDPGAGYTF	TGTGCCAGCAGCTTAGATCCAGGGGCCGGCTACACCTTC
TRBJ1-1	-	TRBV28	TRBD1	CASLPTGSMNTEAFF	TGTGCCAGCCTGCCGACAGGGTCCATGAACACTGAAGCTTTCTTT
TRBJ1-2	-	TRBV29-1	TRBD1	CSVDRGDYTF	TGCAGCGTGGACAGGGGGGACTACACCTTC
TRBJ2-1	-	TRBV11-3	TRBD2	CASSAGGLAESEQFF	TGTGCCAGCAGCGCCGGCGGACTAGCAGAGAGTGAGCAGTTCTTC
TRBJ2-7	few	TRBV5-5	TRBD2	CASSLVSSGRNEQYF	TGTGCCAGCAGCTTGGTATCGAGCGGGAGGAACGAGCAGTACTTC
TRBJ2-1	once	TRBV25-1	TRBD2	CASSESGTSGTNEQFF	TGTGCCAGCAGTGAATCAGGGACTAGCGGGACCAATGAGCAGTTCTTC
TRBJ2-6	-	TRBV7-3	-	CASSLVGANVLTF	TGTGCCAGCAGCTTGGTTGGGGCCAACGTCCTGACTTTC
TRBJ2-1	-	TRBV5-1	TRBD2	CASSKTGLAGVNEQFF	TGCGCCAGCAGCAAAACCGGACTAGCGGGAGTAAATGAGCAGTTCTTC
TRBJ1-4	few	TRBV20-1	-	CSARVGEKLFF	TGCAGTGCGAGAGTTGGGGAAAAACTGTTTTTT
TRBJ1-1	-	TRBV6-5	-	CASSYGPRPSEAFF	TGTGCCAGCAGTTACGGTCCAAGACCTTCTGAAGCTTTCTTT
TRBJ1-1	-	TRBV5-1	-	CASSAHTGNTEAFF	TGCGCCAGCAGCGCACATACAGGGAACACTGAAGCTTTCTTT
TRBJ2-3	-	TRBV5-4	-	CASSGLDGTDTQYF	TGTGCCAGCAGCGGGCTCGACGGCACAGATACGCAGTATTTT
TRBJ2-5	-	TRBV5-6	-	CASSLYGGQSMGTQYF	TGTGCCAGCAGCCTATATGGTGGCCAGAGCATGGGGACCCAGTACTTC
TRBJ2-2	once	TRBV6-5	-	CASSYRAGGPGELFF	TGTGCCAGCAGTTACCGAGCCGGGGGCCCCGGGGAGCTGTTTTTT
TRBJ1-2	-	TRBV14	-	CASSQESSLYGYTF	TGTGCCAGCAGCCAAGAATCGTCCCTCTATGGCTACACCTTC
TRBJ2-5	once	TRBV20-1	-	CSPLGQETQYF	TGCAGTCCTCTCGGCCAAGAGACCCAGTACTTC
TRBJ1-2	-	TRBV28	TRBD1	CASSTGQGGVKGYTF	TGTGCCAGCAGTACCGGACAGGGCGGGGTTAAGGGCTACACCTTC
TRBJ2-7	-	TRBV6-1	TRBD1	CASSRQGTGSYEQYF	TGTGCCAGCAGTCGACAGGGGACCGGCTCCTACGAGCAGTACTTC
TRBJ2-3	once	TRBV2	-	CASSYERASTDTQYF	TGTGCCAGCTCCTACGAGAGGGCTAGCACAGATACGCAGTATTTT
TRBJ2-7	-	TRBV14	-	CASSQDTRRYYEQYF	TGTGCCAGCAGCCAAGATACTAGGCGATACTACGAGCAGTACTTC
TRBJ2-1	-	TRBV27	TRBD2	CASSRHLDSGGSYNEQFF	TGTGCCAGCAGCCGACACCTGGATAGCGGGGGCTCCTACAATGAGCAGTTCTTC
TRBJ2-3	-	TRBV19	TRBD1	CATLDRGQTDTQYF	TGTGCCACCCTTGACAGGGGGCAAACAGATACGCAGTATTTT
TRBJ1-2	many	TRBV6-5	TRBD1	CASSLTGLFNGYTF	TGTGCCAGCAGTCTGACAGGGCTGTTTAATGGCTACACCTTC
TRBJ2-4	-	TRBV18	TRBD1	CASSRSDRGVAKNIQYF	TGTGCCAGCTCACGCAGTGACAGGGGGGTAGCCAAAAACATTCAGTACTTC
TRBJ1-1	-	TRBV29-1	-	CSADFRTEGAFF	TGCAGCGCCGATTTCCGGACAGAAGGAGCTTTCTTT
TRBJ2-1	once	TRBV7-9	-	CASSLIRGRSYNEQFF	TGTGCCAGCAGCTTAATTCGGGGAAGGTCCTACAATGAGCAGTTCTTC
TRBJ2-7	-	TRBV29-1	-	CSVGSGTYEQYF	TGCAGCGTTGGTTCGGGAACCTACGAGCAGTACTTC
TRBJ2-1	-	TRBV6-1	TRBD2	CASSETAGAYNEQFF	TGTGCCAGCAGTGAAACAGCGGGAGCCTACAATGAGCAGTTCTTC
TRBJ2-5	-	TRBV7-9	TRBD2	CASSLGGGLAETQYF	TGTGCCAGCAGCTTAGGAGGGGGACTAGCAGAGACCCAGTACTTC
TRBJ2-7	few	TRBV5-1	-	CASSLVGGASEQYF	TGCGCCAGCAGCTTGGTTGGGGGGGCGAGCGAGCAGTACTTC
TRBJ2-7	-	TRBV6-1	-	CASIQAQGYEQYF	TGTGCCAGCATCCAGGCCCAGGGGTACGAGCAGTACTTC
TRBJ1-5	-	TRBV7-9	-	CASSDSWGPQHF	TGTGCCAGCAGCGACTCGTGGGGGCCCCAGCATTTT
TRBJ1-4	few	TRBV30	-	CACGGWKLFF	TGTGCCTGCGGGGGGTGGAAACTGTTTTTT
TRBJ1-4	-	TRBV4-2	-	CASSLGKGGLDEKLFF	TGTGCCAGCAGCCTAGGAAAGGGGGGCTTGGATGAAAAACTGTTTTTT
TRBJ1-1	once	TRBV28	-	CASTLVSSTEAFF	TGTGCCAGCACTTTAGTCTCTTCGACTGAAGCTTTCTTT
TRBJ2-2	few	TRBV7-6	-	CASSLGEAGRGELFF	TGTGCCAGCAGCTTAGGTGAGGCTGGCCGCGGGGAGCTGTTTTTT
TRBJ1-1	-	TRBV28	-	CASRTTSERPAFF	TGTGCCAGCAGAACCACCTCAGAGCGGCCGGCTTTCTTT
TRBJ2-7	-	TRBV7-9	-	CASSLEHLMLKQYF	TGTGCCAGCAGCTTAGAACACCTTATGCTGAAACAGTACTTC
TRBJ1-5	-	TRBV7-8	TRBD1	CASSAASVGTGGNQPQHF	TGTGCCAGCAGCGCAGCATCAGTCGGGACAGGGGGTAATCAGCCCCAGCATTTT
TRBJ1-1	-	TRBV2	-	CASSTPRDLFGTEAFF	TGTGCCAGCAGTACCCCCCGGGACCTCTTCGGGACTGAAGCTTTCTTT
TRBJ2-5	-	TRBV7-6	TRBD1	CASSLTGAGETQYF	TGTGCCAGCAGCTTGACAGGGGCTGGGGAGACCCAGTACTTC